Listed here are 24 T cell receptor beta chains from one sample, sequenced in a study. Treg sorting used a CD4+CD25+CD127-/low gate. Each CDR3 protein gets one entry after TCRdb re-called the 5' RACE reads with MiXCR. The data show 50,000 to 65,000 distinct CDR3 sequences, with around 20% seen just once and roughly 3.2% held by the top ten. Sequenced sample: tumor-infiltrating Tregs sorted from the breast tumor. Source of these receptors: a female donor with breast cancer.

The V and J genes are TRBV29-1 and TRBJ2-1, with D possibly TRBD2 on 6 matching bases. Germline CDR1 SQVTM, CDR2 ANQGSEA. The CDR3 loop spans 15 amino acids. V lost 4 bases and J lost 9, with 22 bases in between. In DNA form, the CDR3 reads TGCAGCGTTGGGGGCCTAGCGTCTTCGACGGGTGAGCAGTTCTTC. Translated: CSVGGLASSTGEQFF.

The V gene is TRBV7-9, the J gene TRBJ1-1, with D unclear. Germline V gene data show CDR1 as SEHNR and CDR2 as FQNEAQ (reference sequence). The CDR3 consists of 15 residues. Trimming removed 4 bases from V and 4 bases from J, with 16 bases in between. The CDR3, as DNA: TGTGCCAGCAGCTCCCGACGGTCGATGGGCACTGAAGCTTTCTTT. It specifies CASSSRRSMGTEAFF.

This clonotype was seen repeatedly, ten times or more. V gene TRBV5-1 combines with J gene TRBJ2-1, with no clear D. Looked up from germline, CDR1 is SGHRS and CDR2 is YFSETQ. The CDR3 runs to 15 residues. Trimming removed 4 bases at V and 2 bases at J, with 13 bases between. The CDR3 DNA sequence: TGCGCCAGCAGCCCGACAACAACGGCCTACAATGAGCAGTTCTTC. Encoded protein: CASSPTTTAYNEQFF.

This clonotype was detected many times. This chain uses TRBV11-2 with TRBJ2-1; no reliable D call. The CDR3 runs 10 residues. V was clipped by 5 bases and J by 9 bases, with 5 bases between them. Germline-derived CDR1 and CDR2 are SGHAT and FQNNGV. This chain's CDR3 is CASSGSEQFF. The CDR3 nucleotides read TGTGCCAGCAGCGGCTCTGAGCAGTTCTTC. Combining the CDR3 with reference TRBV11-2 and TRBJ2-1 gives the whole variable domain EAGVAQSPRYKIIEKRQSVAFWCNPISGHATLYWYQQILGQGPKLLIQFQNNGVVDDSQLPKDRFSAERLKGVDSTLKIQPAKLEDSAVYLCASSGSEQFFGPGTRLTVL.

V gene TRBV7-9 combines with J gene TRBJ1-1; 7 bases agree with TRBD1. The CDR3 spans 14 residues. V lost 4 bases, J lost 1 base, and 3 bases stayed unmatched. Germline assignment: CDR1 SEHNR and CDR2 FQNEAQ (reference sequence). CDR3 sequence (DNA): TGTGCCAGCAGCTGGACAGGTACGAACACTGAAGCTTTCTTT. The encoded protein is CASSWTGTNTEAFF.

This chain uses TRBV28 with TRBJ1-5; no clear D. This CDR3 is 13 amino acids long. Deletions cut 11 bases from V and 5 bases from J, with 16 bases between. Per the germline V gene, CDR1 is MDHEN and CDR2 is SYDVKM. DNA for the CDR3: TGTGCCGACGGGGAGACATCGGATCAGCCCCAGCATTTT. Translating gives CADGETSDQPQHF.

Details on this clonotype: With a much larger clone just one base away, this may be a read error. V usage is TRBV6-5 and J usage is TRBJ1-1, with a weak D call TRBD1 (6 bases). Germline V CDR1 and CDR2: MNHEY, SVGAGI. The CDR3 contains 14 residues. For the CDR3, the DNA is TGTGCCAGCGGGGCAACAGGACAGAACACTGAAGCTTGCTTT. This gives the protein CASGATGQNTEACF.

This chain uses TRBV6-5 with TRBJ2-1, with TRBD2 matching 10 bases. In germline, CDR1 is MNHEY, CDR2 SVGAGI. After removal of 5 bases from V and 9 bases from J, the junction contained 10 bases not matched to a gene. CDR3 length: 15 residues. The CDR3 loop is CASSPGTSVRGEQFF. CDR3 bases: TGTGCCAGCAGTCCCGGGACTAGCGTGAGGGGTGAGCAGTTCTTC.

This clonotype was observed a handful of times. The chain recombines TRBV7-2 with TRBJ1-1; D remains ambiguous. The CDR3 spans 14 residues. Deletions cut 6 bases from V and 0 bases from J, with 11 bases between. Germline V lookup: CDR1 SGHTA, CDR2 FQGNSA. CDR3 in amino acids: CASSPGMMNTEAFF. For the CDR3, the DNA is TGTGCCAGCAGTCCAGGAATGATGAACACTGAAGCTTTCTTT.

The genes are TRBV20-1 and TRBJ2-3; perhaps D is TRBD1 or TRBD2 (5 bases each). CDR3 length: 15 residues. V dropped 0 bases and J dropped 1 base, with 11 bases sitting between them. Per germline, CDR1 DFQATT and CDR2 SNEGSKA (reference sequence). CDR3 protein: CSAREVQGGTDTQYF. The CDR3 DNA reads TGCAGTGCTAGAGAAGTCCAGGGAGGCACAGATACGCAGTATTTT.

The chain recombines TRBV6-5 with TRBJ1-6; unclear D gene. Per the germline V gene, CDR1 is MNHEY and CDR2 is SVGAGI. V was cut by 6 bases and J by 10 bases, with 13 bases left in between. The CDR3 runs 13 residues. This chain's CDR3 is CASREAIGSPLHF. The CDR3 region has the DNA TGTGCCAGCAGGGAAGCCATAGGCTCACCCCTCCACTTT.

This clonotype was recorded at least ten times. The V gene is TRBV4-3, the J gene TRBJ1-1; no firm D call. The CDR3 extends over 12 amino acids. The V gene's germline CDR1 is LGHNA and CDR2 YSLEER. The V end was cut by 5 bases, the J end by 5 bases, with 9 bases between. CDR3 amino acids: CASSSRRTEAFF. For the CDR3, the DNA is TGCGCCAGCAGCTCTAGGAGAACTGAAGCTTTCTTT.

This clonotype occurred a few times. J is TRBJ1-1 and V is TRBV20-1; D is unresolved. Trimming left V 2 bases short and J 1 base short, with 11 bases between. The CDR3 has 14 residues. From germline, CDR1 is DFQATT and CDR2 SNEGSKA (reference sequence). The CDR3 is CSARIVWGNTEAFF. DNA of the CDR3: TGCAGTGCTAGAATTGTTTGGGGGAACACTGAAGCTTTCTTT.

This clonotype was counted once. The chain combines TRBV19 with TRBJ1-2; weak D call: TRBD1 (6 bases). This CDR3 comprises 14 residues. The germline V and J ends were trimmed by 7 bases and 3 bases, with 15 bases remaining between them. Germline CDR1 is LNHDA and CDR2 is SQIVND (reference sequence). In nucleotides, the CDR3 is TGTGCCAGTATGAGAGGGGCAGGGGACTATGGCTACACCTTC. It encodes CASMRGAGDYGYTF. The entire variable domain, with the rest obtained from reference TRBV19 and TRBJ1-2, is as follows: DGGITQSPKYLFRKEGQNVTLSCEQNLNHDAMYWYRQDPGQGLRLIYYSQIVNDFQKGDIAEGYSVSREKKESFPLTVTSAQKNPTAFYLCASMRGAGDYGYTFGSGTRLTVV.

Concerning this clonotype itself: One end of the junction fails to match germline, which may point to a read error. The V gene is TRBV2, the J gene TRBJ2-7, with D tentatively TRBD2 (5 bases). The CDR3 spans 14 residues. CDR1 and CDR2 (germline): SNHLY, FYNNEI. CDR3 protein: CASSPRTDSDEQYF. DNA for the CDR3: TGTGCCAGCAGTCCTAGGACGGACTCCGACGAGCAGTACTTC.

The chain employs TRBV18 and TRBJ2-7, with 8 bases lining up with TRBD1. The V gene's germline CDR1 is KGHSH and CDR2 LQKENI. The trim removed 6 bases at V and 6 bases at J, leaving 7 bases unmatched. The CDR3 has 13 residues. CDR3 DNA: TGTGCCAGCTCGGGACAGGTCCAGGGCGAGCAGTACTTC. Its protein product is CASSGQVQGEQYF.

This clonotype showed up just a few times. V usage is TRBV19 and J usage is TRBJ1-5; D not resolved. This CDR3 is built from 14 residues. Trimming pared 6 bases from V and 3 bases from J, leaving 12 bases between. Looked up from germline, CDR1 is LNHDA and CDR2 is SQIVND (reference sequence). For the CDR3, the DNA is TGTGCCAGTAGCAAGGATGGGTTCAATCAGCCCCAGCATTTT. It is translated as CASSKDGFNQPQHF.

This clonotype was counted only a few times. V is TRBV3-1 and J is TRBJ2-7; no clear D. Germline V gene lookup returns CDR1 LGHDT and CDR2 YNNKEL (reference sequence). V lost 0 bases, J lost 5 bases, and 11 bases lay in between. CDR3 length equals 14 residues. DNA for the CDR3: TGTGCCAGCAGCCAAGATCGAGTCGGCCACGAGCAGTACTTC. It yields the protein CASSQDRVGHEQYF.

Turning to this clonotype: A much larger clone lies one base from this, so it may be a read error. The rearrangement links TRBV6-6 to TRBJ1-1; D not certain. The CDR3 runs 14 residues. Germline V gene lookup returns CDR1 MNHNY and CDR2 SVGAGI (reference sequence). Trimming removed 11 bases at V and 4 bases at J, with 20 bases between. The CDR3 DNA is TGTGCCCGCCTCGCTCCCCCCGGTGGCACTGAAGCTTTCTTT. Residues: CARLAPPGGTEAFF.

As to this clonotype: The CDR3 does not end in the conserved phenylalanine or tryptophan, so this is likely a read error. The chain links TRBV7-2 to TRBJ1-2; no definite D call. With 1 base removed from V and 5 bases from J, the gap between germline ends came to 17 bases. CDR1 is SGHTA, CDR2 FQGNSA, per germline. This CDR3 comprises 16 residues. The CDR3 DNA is TGTGCCAGCAGCTTAGTTCTGGCGGGGTTAACTTATGGCTACACCGTC. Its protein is CASSLVLAGLTYGYTV.

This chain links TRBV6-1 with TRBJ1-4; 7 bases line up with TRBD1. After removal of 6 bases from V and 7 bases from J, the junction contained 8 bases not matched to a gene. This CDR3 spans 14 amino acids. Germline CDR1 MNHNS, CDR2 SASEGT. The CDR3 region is CASSEGTAIEKLFF. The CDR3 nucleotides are TGTGCCAGCAGCGAGGGGACAGCGATTGAAAAACTGTTTTTT.

The CDR3 here is CASSSSTGGEAFF. Here the CDR3 DNA reads TGTGCCAGCAGCTCCTCGACAGGGGGCGAAGCTTTCTTT. V is TRBV7-2 and J is TRBJ1-1; TRBD1 aligns across 10 bases. Trimming took 4 bases from V and 8 from J; bases not matched to a gene: 4. The CDR3 has 13 amino acids. Germline V gene data show CDR1 as SGHTA and CDR2 as FQGNSA.

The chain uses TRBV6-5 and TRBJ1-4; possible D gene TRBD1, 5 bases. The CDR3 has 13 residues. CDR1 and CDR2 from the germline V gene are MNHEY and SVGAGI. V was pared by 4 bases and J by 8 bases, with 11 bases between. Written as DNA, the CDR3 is TGTGCCAGCAGTTCCCAAGCAGGGGAAAAACTGTTTTTT. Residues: CASSSQAGEKLFF.

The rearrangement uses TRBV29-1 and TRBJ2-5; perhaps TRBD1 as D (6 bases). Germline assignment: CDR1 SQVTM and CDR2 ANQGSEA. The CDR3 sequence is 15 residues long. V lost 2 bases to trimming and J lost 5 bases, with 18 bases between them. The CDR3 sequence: CSVERGFLGFETQYF. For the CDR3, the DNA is TGCAGCGTTGAAAGGGGGTTTTTGGGTTTCGAGACCCAGTACTTC. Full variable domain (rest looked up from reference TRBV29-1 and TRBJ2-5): SAVISQKPSRDICQRGTSLTIQCQVDSQVTMMFWYRQQPGQSLTLIATANQGSEATYESGFVIDKFPISRPNLTFSTLTVSNMSPEDSSIYLCSVERGFLGFETQYFGPGTRLLVL.